The 21 T cell receptor beta chains listed next were all sequenced from one sample in a study of PD-1 blockade in classical Hodgkin lymphoma. Produced via immunoSEQ multiplex PCR; TCRdb's table is partial and in-frame only. Found here are approximately 46,000 clones, about three quarters of them singletons; the top ten hold 11%. All the patients suffered relapse after autologous stem cell transplantation, and brentuximab vedotin exposure differed. This specimen was peripheral blood mononuclear cells (PBMCs), taken at baseline. The receptors originated from a human donor with classical Hodgkin lymphoma.

The chain uses TRBV5-1 and TRBJ2-3; possibly TRBD2 for D (5 bases). Germline assignment: CDR1 SGHRS and CDR2 YFSETQ. The CDR3 spans 16 residues. Between the trimmed V and J ends, which lost 4 bases and 2 bases, there was a span of 17 bases. This CDR3 is CASSNPSGSSTDTQYF. DNA of the CDR3: TGCGCCAGCAGCAACCCCTCGGGGAGCTCCACAGATACGCAGTATTTT.

The chain has TRBV12-5 and TRBJ2-7; 7 bases agree with TRBD1. Per the germline V gene, CDR1 is LGHNT and CDR2 is FRNRAP. J gave up 1 base and V 7 bases, and 7 bases lay outside the gene matches. The length of the CDR3 is 14 residues. As DNA, the CDR3 is TGTGCTAGTGATCAGGGGGTAGGTTCCTACGAGCAGTACTTC. This gives the protein CASDQGVGSYEQYF.

This chain connects TRBV30 to TRBJ1-1; D uncertain. This CDR3 contains 12 residues. V was trimmed by 6 bases and J by 3 bases, leaving 11 bases between them. The V gene's germline CDR1 is GTSNPN and CDR2 SVGIG (reference sequence). The CDR3 nucleotides are TGTGCCTGCGCAAAGACCGACACTGAAGCTTTCTTT. It translates to CACAKTDTEAFF.

The chain links TRBV7-9 to TRBJ1-2, with D hard to call. The CDR3 consists of 11 residues. Germline CDR1 is SEHNR and CDR2 is FQNEAQ (reference sequence). Trimming pared 5 bases from V and 1 base from J, leaving 2 bases between. The CDR3 here is CASSLNYGYTF. CDR3 in DNA: TGTGCCAGCAGCCTTAACTATGGCTACACCTTC.

The chain carries TRBV4-1 and TRBJ1-1; a possible D gene is TRBD1 (5 bases). The CDR3 runs 15 residues. Between the trimmed V and J ends, which lost 0 bases and 5 bases, there was a span of 13 bases. Germline V lookup: CDR1 MGHRA, CDR2 YSYEKL. CDR3 region: CASSQEWGVQTEAFF. The CDR3 bases are TGCGCCAGCAGCCAAGAGTGGGGCGTTCAGACTGAAGCTTTCTTT.

The sample holds one count of this clone. This chain uses TRBV7-2 with TRBJ1-1; a weak D match, TRBD1 (5 bases). V was clipped by 5 bases and J by 3 bases, with 16 bases between them. This CDR3 is built from 15 residues. CDR1 is SGHTA, CDR2 FQGNSA, per germline. The CDR3 DNA sequence: TGTGCCAGCAGCCCTAACGGGGGGTACGACACTGAAGCTTTCTTT. Protein sequence: CASSPNGGYDTEAFF.

A remark on this clone: The germline gene is not matched at one end of the junction; a read error may be the cause. This chain links TRBV5-4 with TRBJ2-1, with 14 bases aligning to TRBD2. CDR1 is SGHNT, CDR2 YYREEE, per germline (reference sequence). This CDR3 region has 12 residues. CDR3 amino acids: CASSLGLAGGIF. The DNA for the CDR3 is TGTGCCAGCAGCTTGGGACTAGCGGGAGGGATCTTC.

The chain joins TRBV13 to TRBJ1-3, with unresolved D. CDR3 length equals 16 residues. In germline, CDR1 is PRHDT, CDR2 FYEKMQ (reference sequence). Between the trimmed V and J ends, which lost 0 bases and 0 bases, there was a span of 9 bases. CDR3 amino acids: CASSLGSGSSGNTIYF. The CDR3 DNA reads as TGTGCCAGCAGCTTAGGCTCCGGGAGCTCTGGAAACACCATATATTTT.

This chain joins TRBV30 and TRBJ1-5; D ambiguous. The germline V and J ends were trimmed by 2 bases and 0 bases, with 8 bases remaining between them. The CDR3 has 14 residues. CDR1 and CDR2 (germline): GTSNPN, SVGIG (reference sequence). CDR3 nucleotides: TGTGCCTGGAGTTTAACCTATAGCAATCAGCCCCAGCATTTT. Translated, it gives CAWSLTYSNQPQHF. Based on the CDR3 plus reference TRBV30 and TRBJ1-5, the full variable domain is SQTIHQWPATLVQPVGSPLSLECTVEGTSNPNLYWYRQAAGRGLQLLFYSVGIGQISSEVPQNLSASRPQDRQFILSSKKLLLSDSGFYLCAWSLTYSNQPQHFGDGTRLSIL.

This clone was counted a single time. This chain connects TRBV5-4 to TRBJ1-1; a weak D match, TRBD1 (5 bases). The germline gives CDR1 SGHNT, CDR2 YYREEE (reference sequence). The CDR3 contains 15 residues. Trimming removed 0 bases at V and 1 base at J, with 10 bases between. Here the CDR3 DNA reads TGTGCCAGCAGCTTGGTTGGGGCCCAGAACACTGAAGCTTTCTTT. It codes for CASSLVGAQNTEAFF.

The chain recombines TRBV11-3 with TRBJ2-7, with D perhaps matching TRBD2 (6 bases). The length of the CDR3 is 15 residues. Trimming removed 1 base from V and 0 bases from J, with 10 bases in between. From germline, CDR1 is SGHNT and CDR2 YENEEA. In nucleotides, the CDR3 is TGTGCCAGCAGCTTAGGGGAGGCGAGCTCCTACGAGCAGTACTTC. Its translation is CASSLGEASSYEQYF.

Regarding this clone: At one boundary the junction diverges from the germline segment, which might be a read error. The chain is built from TRBV2 and TRBJ2-3; possible D gene TRBD2, 5 bases. CDR1 and CDR2 from the germline V gene are SNHLY and FYNNEI. CDR3 length: 17 amino acids. The CDR3 here is CASSKAQLDYSTDTQYF. The DNA for the CDR3 is TGTGCCAGCAGTAAAGCCCAACTAGATTATAGCACAGATACGCAGTATTTT.

This clone was observed a few times. The genes are TRBV7-9 and TRBJ1-2; D is unresolved. The germline gives CDR1 SEHNR, CDR2 FQNEAQ (reference sequence). V lost 3 bases and J lost 4, with 12 bases in between. This CDR3 region has 14 residues. CDR3 in DNA: TGTGCCAGCAGCTTCGGACGGCGGAGCTATGGCTACACCTTC. It specifies CASSFGRRSYGYTF.

The rearrangement joins TRBV5-1 to TRBJ2-5; possible D gene TRBD1, 5 bases. V lost 4 bases, J lost 5 bases, and 9 bases lay in between. The germline V gene encodes CDR1 SGHRS and CDR2 YFSETQ. The CDR3 sequence is 12 residues long. The CDR3 here is CASSPAGETQYF. The CDR3 DNA is TGCGCCAGCAGCCCCGCAGGGGAGACCCAGTACTTC.

V gene TRBV28 combines with J gene TRBJ2-1; 9 nucleotides agree with TRBD1. The CDR3 is 16 residues long. V was pared by 5 bases and J by 7 bases, with 12 bases of the junction left unmatched. The germline V gene has CDR1 MDHEN and CDR2 SYDVKM. The CDR3 loop is CASSPRDGQGRNEQFF. The CDR3 nucleotides are TGTGCCAGCAGTCCAAGGGACGGACAGGGGAGGAATGAGCAGTTCTTC.

The chain combines TRBV19 with TRBJ1-1, with D perhaps TRBD1 (6 bases). CDR3 length equals 14 residues. Trimming pared 7 bases from V and 1 base from J, leaving 13 bases between. Looked up from germline, CDR1 is LNHDA and CDR2 is SQIVND (reference sequence). The CDR3 region is CASIGGLGNTEAFF. In nucleotides, the CDR3 is TGTGCCAGTATAGGGGGTTTGGGGAACACTGAAGCTTTCTTT.

The V gene is TRBV19, the J gene TRBJ2-1; the D call may be TRBD1 or TRBD2 (5 bases each). This CDR3 is built from 15 residues. The germline V gene encodes CDR1 LNHDA and CDR2 SQIVND (reference sequence). The V and J ends lost 5 bases and 8 bases respectively, with 19 bases between them. Here the CDR3 DNA reads TGTGCCAGTAGTTCGGGACCTTCACCATGGGATGAGCAGTTCTTC. Protein: CASSSGPSPWDEQFF.

The chain has TRBV19 and TRBJ1-5, with 7 positions matching TRBD1. Germline CDR1 reads LNHDA; CDR2 reads SQIVND (reference sequence). The CDR3 has 14 amino acids. V dropped 5 bases and J dropped 4; count of bases not matched to a gene: 5. CDR3 in DNA: TGTGCCAGTAGTCGACAGGGAGGTAATCAGCCCCAGCATTTT. Encoded protein: CASSRQGGNQPQHF. The whole variable domain, remainder taken from reference TRBV19 and TRBJ1-5, is DGGITQSPKYLFRKEGQNVTLSCEQNLNHDAMYWYRQDPGQGLRLIYYSQIVNDFQKGDIAEGYSVSREKKESFPLTVTSAQKNPTAFYLCASSRQGGNQPQHFGDGTRLSIL.

Regarding this clone: Additional DNA sequences in this sample encode the identical CDR3. The chain employs TRBV5-1 and TRBJ1-4; 7 bases fit TRBD1. Germline values: CDR1 SGHRS, CDR2 YFSETQ. V shed 3 bases and J 5 bases; nucleotides not matched to a gene: 4. The CDR3 totals 14 residues. In nucleotides, the CDR3 is TGCGCCAGCAGCTCGACAGGGATAAATGAAAAACTGTTTTTT. Its protein is CASSSTGINEKLFF.

This sequence joins TRBV11-2 and TRBJ2-2, with 7 bases matching TRBD1. Per the germline V gene, CDR1 is SGHAT and CDR2 is FQNNGV. The CDR3 consists of 15 residues. Trimming took 6 bases from V and 3 from J; bases not matched to a gene: 7. CDR3 in amino acids: CASSPGTADTGELFF. CDR3 bases: TGTGCCAGCAGTCCCGGGACAGCAGACACCGGGGAGCTGTTTTTT.

The chain combines TRBV29-1 with TRBJ2-1; no definite D call. V was clipped by 0 bases and J by 3 bases, with 15 bases between them. The CDR3 is made up of 16 amino acids. Germline loops: CDR1 SQVTM, CDR2 ANQGSEA. The CDR3 reads CSVEDLKFRVYNEQFF. In nucleotides, the CDR3 is TGCAGCGTTGAAGATCTTAAATTTCGAGTCTACAATGAGCAGTTCTTC.